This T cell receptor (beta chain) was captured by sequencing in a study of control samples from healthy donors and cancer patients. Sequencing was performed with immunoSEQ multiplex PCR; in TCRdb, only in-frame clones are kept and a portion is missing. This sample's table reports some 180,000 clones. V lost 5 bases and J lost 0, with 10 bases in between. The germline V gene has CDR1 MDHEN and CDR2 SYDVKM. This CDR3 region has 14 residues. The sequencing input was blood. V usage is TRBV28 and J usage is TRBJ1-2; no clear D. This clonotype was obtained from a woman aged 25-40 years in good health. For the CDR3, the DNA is TGTGCCAGCAGTGTTCCCGGAGCTAACTATGGCTACACCTTC. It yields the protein CASSVPGANYGYTF.